Listed below are T cell receptor beta chains from one sample, sequenced in a study of shared clonotypes between healthy human individuals. Assay: immunoSEQ multiplex PCR; the TCRdb copy retains only in-frame clones and omits some. The sample has about 2.5 million clones, just under 95% seen once. The source material was naive CD4+ T cells from PBMCs. Receptors were obtained from a man aged 18 to 30 in good health. Some clones in this sample may be carry-over from other donors' samples. The CDR3 runs from the conserved cysteine through the conserved F or W.

CASSLAANYEQYF	TRBV5-1	TRBJ2-7
CASRTSGIYNEQFF	TRBV6-1	TRBJ2-1
CASSPTANTEAFF	TRBV5-1	TRBJ1-1
CASSYSAGSGNTIYF	TRBV6-5	TRBJ1-3
CASHWFAGANTGELFF	TRBV5-6	TRBJ2-2
CASSPTIQVGVRGYTF	TRBV5-1	TRBJ1-2
CASSKESGQAYEQFF	TRBV2	TRBJ2-1
CASSSTGNTEAFF	TRBV7-3	TRBJ1-1
CASSLVETRETQYF	TRBV5-4	TRBJ2-5
CASSQDLGYEETQYF	TRBV4-1	TRBJ2-5
CASSTGQGTDTQYF	TRBV5-1	TRBJ2-3
CASSMRRASNQPQHF	TRBV19	TRBJ1-5
CASSGMGEQPQHF	TRBV2	TRBJ1-5
CASSGRLFNYGYTF	TRBV9	TRBJ1-2
CASSWEETQYF	TRBV27	TRBJ2-5
CASSRTSGAYNEQFF	TRBV7-6	TRBJ2-1
CASSGPASGAYEQYF	TRBV19	TRBJ2-7
CAQERGRDVPETQYF	TRBV7-3	TRBJ2-5
CAIRRQSPSEAFF	TRBV10-3	TRBJ1-1
CASRRQGPSPYEQYF	TRBV5-5	TRBJ2-7
CAIRTGTGNGYTF	TRBV10-3	TRBJ1-2
CATQLASGGVPYNEQFF	TRBV10-3	TRBJ2-1
CASRDRAYTEAFF	TRBV7-2	TRBJ1-1
CASSPDRGGWETQYF	TRBV6-5	TRBJ2-5
CASSIGSGSVKTQYF	TRBV19	TRBJ2-5
CASSYGRNSGNTIYF	TRBV6-5	TRBJ1-3
CASSLVFGEQYF	TRBV7-6	TRBJ2-7
CASSRVAGGSETQYF	TRBV5-1	TRBJ2-5
CASSIKMGYEQYF	TRBV19	TRBJ2-7
CAWSPSGSGPGKLFF	TRBV30	TRBJ1-4
CASSEPTRRDYEQYF	TRBV27	TRBJ2-7
CASSLAVPTRRSYEQYF	TRBV7-8	TRBJ2-7
CASSQVPGGRPWDEQFF	TRBV14	TRBJ2-1
CASSQDGGQRYGYTF	TRBV4-1	TRBJ1-2
CAWSAAGQGGNQPQHF	TRBV30	TRBJ1-5
CASSPSTGLAVNEQFF	TRBV18	TRBJ2-1
CASSETQYYEQYF	TRBV11-2	TRBJ2-7
CASSFTGRNTEAFF	TRBV5-5	TRBJ1-1
CASSLQAHTDTQYF	TRBV18	TRBJ2-3
CASSFGGSANEKLFF	TRBV5-1	TRBJ1-4
CASRARIGPGTETQYF	TRBV27	TRBJ2-5
CASSVDGGRGPNEQFF	TRBV9	TRBJ2-1
CASSPGQVIIGGYTF	TRBV5-1	TRBJ1-2
CASSLAAVDLTYEQYF	TRBV5-1	TRBJ2-7
CASTEGPRSYGYTF	TRBV7-6	TRBJ1-2
CASSLPPREMNTEAFF	TRBV7-2	TRBJ1-1
CASSQEWTGYFYEQYF	TRBV4-3	TRBJ2-7
CASSLRGRPGYTF	TRBV28	TRBJ1-2
CASSFLAGGTKNIQYF	TRBV5-6	TRBJ2-4
CASSGPTDTQYF	TRBV9	TRBJ2-3